A selection of T cell receptor beta chains follows, all from one sample in a study of PD-L1 blockade in urothelial cancer. Produced via immunoSEQ multiplex PCR; TCRdb's table is partial and in-frame only. The sample holds some 2,400 clones, around a third seen once. The sequencing here drew on tumor tissue, taken before atezolizumab (anti-PD-L1) treatment. These receptors were collected from a man aged 60 to 75 with urothelial cancer. CDR3s include the opening cysteine and the closing phenylalanine or tryptophan. The D gene is left open where the match is weak. Rows may omit the clone size; those that give it use once, few, many or a size class.

V	J	size	D	DNA	CDR3
TRBV1	TRBJ2-7	.	.	TGCGCCAGCAGCCGGGGATACGAGCAAAGGTACGAGCAGTACTTC	CASSRGYEQRYEQYF
TRBV27	TRBJ2-7	few	TRBD1	TGTGCCAGCAGTAAACTAGGACAGGGCTACGAGCAGTACTTC	CASSKLGQGYEQYF
TRBV15	TRBJ2-7	.	.	TGTGCCACCAGCAGAGCCCGGACACCAGGAGAGCAGTACTTC	CATSRARTPGEQYF
TRBV9	TRBJ2-7	few	TRBD1	TGTGCCAGCAGTAGGGGACAGACCTACGAGCAGTACTTC	CASSRGQTYEQYF
TRBV28	TRBJ1-1	.	.	TGTGCCAGCAGTTTATGGGTCCAGGTGGCGGGGGCTTTCTTT	CASSLWVQVAGAFF
TRBV16	TRBJ2-5	.	.	TGTGCCAGCAGCCAGGGTCCCCAAGAGACCCAGTACTTC	CASSQGPQETQYF
TRBV28	TRBJ2-1	.	.	TGTGCCAGCAGATTCGGACGTACTGAGCAGTTCTTC	CASRFGRTEQFF
TRBV5-1	TRBJ2-3	.	.	TGCGCCAGCAGCTTGGCCCACAGGGAAGATACGCAGTATTTT	CASSLAHREDTQYF
TRBV28	TRBJ2-2	.	TRBD2	TGTGCCAGCAGTCTAGCGGGGCGTCACGGGGAGCTGTTTTTT	CASSLAGRHGELFF
TRBV18	TRBJ2-3	few	TRBD2	TGTGCCAGCTCACCACTGCCTAGCGGGGGGCGCGGAGATACGCAGTATTTT	CASSPLPSGGRGDTQYF
TRBV6-8	TRBJ1-4	few	TRBD1	TGTGCCAGCCAGGGGGCTCGGGGGCGGCGGGATGAAAAACTGTTTTTT	CASQGARGRRDEKLFF
TRBV28	TRBJ2-1	.	.	TGTGCCAGCAGTCCCCGAGCGGACGGGTACAATGAGCAGTTCTTC	CASSPRADGYNEQFF
TRBV6-8	TRBJ2-1	.	TRBD2	TGTGCCAGTACCTCCGGCGGGGGGGCGTTCAATGAGCAGTTCTTC	CASTSGGGAFNEQFF
TRBV25-1	TRBJ2-2	.	.	TGTGCCAGCAGTGCAGGGGACACCGGGGAGCTGTTTTTT	CASSAGDTGELFF
TRBV12-1	TRBJ2-3	.	.	TGTGCCAGCAGTTTAGCCAAGACTAGCGGGGGGGTTCCAGATACGCAGTATTTT	CASSLAKTSGGVPDTQYF
TRBV30	TRBJ2-3	few	.	TGTGCCTTAAACGGGGACGGCACAGATACGCAGTATTTT	CALNGDGTDTQYF
TRBV19	TRBJ2-2	.	TRBD1	TGTGCCAGTAGTGGGGGCAGGGACAGCTTCACCGGGGAGCTGTTTTTT	CASSGGRDSFTGELFF
TRBV5-1	TRBJ1-4	.	.	TGCGCCAGCAGTCCCGGGACCTCGGGGGAAAAACTGTTTTTT	CASSPGTSGEKLFF
TRBV18	TRBJ2-1	few	TRBD1	TGTGCCAGCTCGTCAAGGACAGGTAACAATGAGCAGTTCTTC	CASSSRTGNNEQFF
TRBV11-3	TRBJ2-6	few	TRBD1	TGTGCCAGCAGCCCCAGGGGGTCTGGGGCCAACGTCCTGACTTTC	CASSPRGSGANVLTF
TRBV9	TRBJ2-3	.	TRBD2	TGTGCCAGCAAAATCTGGACTAGCGGGTTCACAGATACGCAGTATTTT	CASKIWTSGFTDTQYF
TRBV5-1	TRBJ1-4	.	.	TGCGCCAGCAGCTTCTCGGGGCGGGGAGAAAAACTGTTTTTT	CASSFSGRGEKLFF
TRBV18	TRBJ2-7	.	TRBD1	TGTGCCAGCTCACCAGAACAGGGGATGTACGAGCAGTACTTC	CASSPEQGMYEQYF
TRBV16	TRBJ1-5	.	.	TGTGCCAGCAGCCAGTCTATTGCGCTGACTCGCAATCAGCCCCAGCATTTT	CASSQSIALTRNQPQHF
TRBV6-8	TRBJ2-7	medium-sized	.	TGTGCCAGCAGTTACGCGGTGACTAGTTTTGCACATTACGAGCAGTACTTC	CASSYAVTSFAHYEQYF
TRBV28	TRBJ2-1	.	TRBD2	TGTGCCAGCAGTTTATCCAGCGGGGTTGAGCAGTTCTTC	CASSLSSGVEQFF
TRBV28	TRBJ1-2	.	.	TGTGCCAGCAGTGTGACAGTCCTTGATGGCTACACCTTC	CASSVTVLDGYTF
TRBV12-5	TRBJ1-6	few	.	TGTGCCAGCACCCCCCGGCAGGGTTCTAATTCACCCCTCCACTTT	CASTPRQGSNSPLHF
TRBV15	TRBJ1-1	.	.	TGTGCCACCAGCAGAGATCGAGGGGCGCGAAACACTGAAGCTTTCTTT	CATSRDRGARNTEAFF
TRBV10-1	TRBJ2-7	.	TRBD1	TGCGCCAGCAGTGAGTCCGGGACAGGATACAACGAGCAGTACTTC	CASSESGTGYNEQYF
TRBV7-6	TRBJ1-1	few	.	TGTGCCAGCAGCTTGGAACAGGGCAACACTGAAGCTTTCTTT	CASSLEQGNTEAFF
TRBV2	TRBJ2-1	.	TRBD1	TGTGCCAGCACATTGAGGGGGCAGGGTGAGCAGTTCTTC	CASTLRGQGEQFF
TRBV6-8	TRBJ2-5	.	TRBD1	TGTGCCAGCAGACCGGGACAGCGCCTACAAGAGACCCAGTACTTC	CASRPGQRLQETQYF
TRBV28	TRBJ2-7	few	TRBD1	TGTGCCAGCAGAGACAGGGGCGCAAGCCACTCCTACGAGCAGTACTTC	CASRDRGASHSYEQYF
TRBV30	TRBJ2-3	.	TRBD1	TGTGCCTGGAACGGGGACAGGGGCACAGATACGCAGTATTTT	CAWNGDRGTDTQYF
TRBV28	TRBJ1-6	.	TRBD1	TGTGCCAGCATCGGTCTGGGACAGGGTTTTTCACCCCTCCACTTT	CASIGLGQGFSPLHF
TRBV6-8	TRBJ2-7	.	TRBD2	TGTGCCAGCATTAGGGGACAAATCGGGGGGGCCCTCTCCTACGAGCAGTACTTC	CASIRGQIGGALSYEQYF
TRBV19	TRBJ1-1	.	.	TGTGCCAGTAGTCCTCAGCCAGGAGCCACTGAAGCTTTCTTT	CASSPQPGATEAFF
TRBV28	TRBJ1-1	.	.	TGTGCCACCAGGCGGACGGGAAGGGGCACTGAAGCTTTCTTT	CATRRTGRGTEAFF
TRBV11-3	TRBJ2-5	.	TRBD2	TGTGCCAGCAGCCCCTCGTGGCTAGCGGGAGAGACCCAGTACTTC	CASSPSWLAGETQYF
TRBV7-2	TRBJ2-5	medium-sized	.	TGTGCCAGCAGCTTAAACGTGGGAGAGACCCAGTACTTC	CASSLNVGETQYF
TRBV11-3	TRBJ1-2	.	.	TGTGCCAGCAGCCCTGCTAGGAGTTCCTATGGCTACACCTTT	CASSPARSSYGYTF
TRBV15	TRBJ1-4	.	.	TGTGCCACCAGCAGAAGCGTAGTCCGACGAGATGAAAAACTGTTTTTT	CATSRSVVRRDEKLFF
TRBV6-7	TRBJ2-7	few	TRBD1	TGTGCCAGCAGCCACCCAGGGGGCAGCGAGCAGTACTTC	CASSHPGGSEQYF
TRBV6-8	TRBJ2-5	few	TRBD1	TGTGCCAGCAGTCACTGGACAGGGCTGGGCCAAGAGACCCAGTACTTC	CASSHWTGLGQETQYF
TRBV1	TRBJ2-5	.	.	TGCGCCAGCAGCCACGAGAGGACAGGGACTATGGAGACCCAGTACTTC	CASSHERTGTMETQYF
TRBV28	TRBJ1-6	.	TRBD1	TGTGCCAGCAGTATTTCCCGGGACAGGGTGGCACCCCTCCACTTT	CASSISRDRVAPLHF
TRBV19	TRBJ1-5	.	TRBD1	TGTGCCAGTAGCAAGACAGGGGATAGCAATCAGCCCCAGCATTTT	CASSKTGDSNQPQHF
TRBV6-1	TRBJ1-2	few	TRBD1	TGTGCCAGCAGTGAAGTTGGGACAGATGGTGGCTACACCTTC	CASSEVGTDGGYTF